This TCR beta chain derives from a study of blood T cell repertoires in COVID-19. Whole-study context: Two negative PCRs, clearance, or symptom resolution characterized the recovered Cohort 3 donors.

This CDR3 region has 13 residues. Per germline, CDR1 LGHNA and CDR2 YNFKEQ. The trim removed 1 base at V and 4 bases at J, leaving 1 base unmatched. Repertoires were generated with immunoSEQ multiplex PCR, while TCRdb's copy carries only in-frame clones and drops some. This table has roughly 150,000 clones, 65% to 80% appearing once. Sequenced sample: PBMCs or T cells enriched from blood (not recorded which). The source of this sequence is a woman in her seventies in a cohort exposed to, infected with or recovered from COVID-19 (not recorded which). The chain combines TRBV4-2 with TRBJ2-7, with TRBD2 matching 7 bases. CDR3 sequence (DNA): TGTGCCAGCAGCCAAGGGGGGGGGTACGAGCAGTACTTC. Translation gives CASSQGGGYEQYF.